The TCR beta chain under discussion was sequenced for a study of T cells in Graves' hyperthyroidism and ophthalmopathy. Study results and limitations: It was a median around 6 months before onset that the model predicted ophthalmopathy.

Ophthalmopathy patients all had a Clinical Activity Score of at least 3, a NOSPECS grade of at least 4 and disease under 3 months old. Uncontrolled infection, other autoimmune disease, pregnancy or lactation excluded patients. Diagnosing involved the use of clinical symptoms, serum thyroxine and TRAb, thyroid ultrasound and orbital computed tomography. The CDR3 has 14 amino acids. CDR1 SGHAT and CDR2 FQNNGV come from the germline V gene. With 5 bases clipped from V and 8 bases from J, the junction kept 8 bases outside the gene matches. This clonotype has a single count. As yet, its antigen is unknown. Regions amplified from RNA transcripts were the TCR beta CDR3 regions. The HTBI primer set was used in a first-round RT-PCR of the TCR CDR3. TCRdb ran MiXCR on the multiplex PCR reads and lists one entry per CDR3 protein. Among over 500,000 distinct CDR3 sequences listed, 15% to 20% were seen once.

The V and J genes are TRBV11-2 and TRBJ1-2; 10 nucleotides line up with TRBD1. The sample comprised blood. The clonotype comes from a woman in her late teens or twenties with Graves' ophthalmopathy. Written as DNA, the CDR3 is TGTGCCAGCAGCCCAGGACAGGGGGTGAGAGGCTACACCTTC. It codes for CASSPGQGVRGYTF.